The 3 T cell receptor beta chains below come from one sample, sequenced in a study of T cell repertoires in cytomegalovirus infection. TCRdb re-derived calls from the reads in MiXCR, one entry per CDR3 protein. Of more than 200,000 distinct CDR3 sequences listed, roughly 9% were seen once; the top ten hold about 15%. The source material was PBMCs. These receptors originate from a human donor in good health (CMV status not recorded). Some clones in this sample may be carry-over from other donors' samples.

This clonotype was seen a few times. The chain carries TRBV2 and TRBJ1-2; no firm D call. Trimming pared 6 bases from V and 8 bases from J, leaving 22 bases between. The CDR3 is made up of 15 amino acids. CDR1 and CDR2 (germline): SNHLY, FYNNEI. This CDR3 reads CASRDPGGSLGGYTF. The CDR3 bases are TGTGCCAGCAGGGATCCAGGAGGGAGCCTAGGAGGCTACACCTTC.

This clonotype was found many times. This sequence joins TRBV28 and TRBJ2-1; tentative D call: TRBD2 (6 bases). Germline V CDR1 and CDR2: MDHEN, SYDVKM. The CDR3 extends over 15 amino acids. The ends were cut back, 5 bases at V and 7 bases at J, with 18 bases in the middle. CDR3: CASSSSGTRMNEQFF. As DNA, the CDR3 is TGTGCCAGCAGTAGTAGCGGAACCCGAATGAATGAGCAGTTCTTC.

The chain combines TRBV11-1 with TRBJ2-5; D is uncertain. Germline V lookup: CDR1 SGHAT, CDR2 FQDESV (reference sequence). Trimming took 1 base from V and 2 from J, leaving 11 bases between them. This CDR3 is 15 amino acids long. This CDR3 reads CASSLGQRRQETQYF. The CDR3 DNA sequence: TGTGCCAGCAGCTTAGGCCAGCGTCGACAAGAGACCCAGTACTTC.